This T cell receptor (beta chain) appears in the sequencing data of a study of early T cells in non-severe SARS-CoV-2 infection. Study as a whole: Investigators sequenced bulk RNA drawn from unsorted whole blood, and chains remained unpaired. General study findings and limits: Reliance on VDJdb matching favored anti-spike CD8 responses; private and CD4 specificities were missed.

The table lists this clonotype with a few counts. Its antigen is undetermined. The library protocol tagged individual cDNA molecules with unique molecular identifiers. Each CDR3 protein is one row after TCRdb ran MiXCR on the 5' RACE reads. The sample consists of about 76,000 distinct CDR3 sequences, roughly 12% of them appearing once. There are 14 residues in the CDR3. V lost 10 bases, J lost 7 bases, and 7 bases stayed unmatched. Germline CDR1 reads ENHRY; CDR2 reads SYGVKD. The chain has TRBV10-3 and TRBJ1-4; 12 nucleotides agree with TRBD1. The sequenced sample consisted of whole blood. This clonotype originated in an adult who was a healthcare worker with PCR-confirmed SARS-CoV-2 infection or an uninfected control (not recorded which). CDR3 bases: TGTGCCACCTCGTTGGGACAGGGGGCTGAAAAACTGTTTTTT. Its protein product is CATSLGQGAEKLFF.